The clone carrying this T cell receptor (beta chain) has just one count. This entry is derived from a study of control samples from healthy donors and cancer patients. The assay was immunoSEQ multiplex PCR, and TCRdb's table has in-frame clones only and misses some. The sample lists fewer than 120,000 clones, around 87% seen once, with around 4% in the top ten. The V and J ends lost 5 bases and 4 bases respectively, with 17 bases between them. The CDR3 is 15 residues long. Germline lookup yields CDR1 LNHDA and CDR2 SQIVND (reference sequence). The clonotype was recovered from an older woman with lung cancer. The chain has TRBV19 and TRBJ1-1, with D possibly being TRBD1 (6 bases). Sequenced material: PBMCs. CDR3 nucleotides: TGTGCCAGTAGTCAATCATCGGGGGCGACCACTGAAGCTTTCTTT. It specifies CASSQSSGATTEAFF.